This section outlines one T cell receptor beta chain sequence together with its context. CDR3 length: 16 amino acids. CDR1 is SEHNR and CDR2 is FQNEAQ in the germline V gene (reference sequence). Deletions cut 5 bases from V and 2 bases from J, with 15 bases between. The treatment here: randomized to nivolumab then ipilimumab (arm A) or the reverse (arm B). From thawed PBMCs, live CD3+CD8+ cells negative for CD19 and CD56 were sorted. Method: immunoSEQ multiplex PCR; TCRdb's copy keeps in-frame clones and lacks some. The sample has about 30,000 clones, approximately 75% seen once. The record originates from a study of sequential checkpoint blockade in melanoma. As for the study in general: Patients were randomized 1:1 to nivolumab-then-ipilimumab or ipilimumab-then-nivolumab first-line. Maintenance nivolumab came after either treatment sequence.

This chain connects TRBV7-9 to TRBJ2-2, with D possibly TRBD2 on 6 matching bases. The source was CD8+ T cells sorted from blood (inferred from file names), collected from a patient given nivolumab and ipilimumab in sequence. The TCR sequence derives from a human donor with melanoma. CDR3 nucleotide sequence: TGTGCCAGCAGCGACTCCGGGACTTATAACACCGGGGAGCTGTTTTTT. Its translation: CASSDSGTYNTGELFF.